Presented here are 31 T cell receptor beta chains from one specimen sequenced in a study of blood T cell repertoires in COVID-19. Sequencing used immunoSEQ multiplex PCR; TCRdb keeps in-frame clones, though not all of them. Here the sample spans over 150,000 clones, 65% to 85% being singletons. The sample consisted of peripheral blood. The receptors were sampled from a woman aged 60-75 years with acute or convalescent COVID-19.

This rearrangement joins TRBV27 to TRBJ1-2, with 10 nucleotides matching TRBD1. The V gene's germline CDR1 is MNHEY and CDR2 SMNVEV (reference sequence). The CDR3 contains 15 residues. V trimming: 4 bases; J trimming: 8 bases; junction bases outside the gene matches: 10. The CDR3 loop reads CASSSLATGGMGYTF. The CDR3 DNA sequence: TGTGCCAGCAGTTCACTCGCGACAGGGGGCATGGGCTACACCTTC.

The chain links TRBV30 to TRBJ1-2, with 10 bases that match TRBD1. The CDR3 loop spans 12 amino acids. The ends lost 7 bases at V and 6 bases at J; junction bases unmatched: 5. Germline V lookup: CDR1 GTSNPN, CDR2 SVGIG (reference sequence). The DNA of the CDR3 is TGTGCCTACACGACAGGGGGCGATGGCTACACCTTC. This codes for CAYTTGGDGYTF.

The CDR3 nucleotides read TGTGCCAGCAGCTTCAATGCGCCAGGGGGCGGCGTGAACACCATATATTTT. It yields the protein CASSFNAPGGGVNTIYF. This chain connects TRBV7-9 to TRBJ1-3; TRBD1 agrees at 8 bases. CDR1 and CDR2 (germline): SEHNR, FQNEAQ (reference sequence). V shed 3 bases, J shed 7 bases, and the junction held 14 bases outside the gene matches. This CDR3 comprises 17 residues.

V and J are TRBV7-3 and TRBJ1-2, with D maybe TRBD1 (6 bases). The CDR3 length is 13 residues. Trimming removed 2 bases at V and 8 bases at J, with 12 bases between. Germline V gene sequence: CDR1 SGHTA, CDR2 FQGTGA. CDR3 sequence: CASSLLGAGGYTF. CDR3 bases: TGTGCCAGCAGCTTACTGGGGGCGGGCGGCTACACCTTC.

The gene calls are TRBV9 and TRBJ2-2; D perhaps matches TRBD2 (6 bases). V was shortened by 4 bases and J by 0 bases, with 13 bases between the two germline ends. The CDR3 loop spans 16 amino acids. CDR1 and CDR2 (germline): SGDLS, YYNGEE. CDR3 region: CASSWGTLTNTGELFF. In DNA, the CDR3 is TGTGCCAGCAGCTGGGGGACTCTTACGAACACCGGGGAGCTGTTTTTT. Full variable domain (missing parts from reference TRBV9 and TRBJ2-2): DSGVTQTPKHLITATGQRVTLRCSPRSGDLSVYWYQQSLDQGLQFLIQYYNGEERAKGNILERFSAQQFPDLHSELNLSSLELGDSALYFCASSWGTLTNTGELFFGEGSRLTVL.

V gene TRBV18 combines with J gene TRBJ2-5, with 8 nucleotides matching TRBD1. The junction had 10 bases not matched to a gene; V was cut back by 2 bases and J by 2 bases. Germline-derived CDR1 and CDR2 are KGHSH and LQKENI. This CDR3 has 17 amino acids. This chain's CDR3 is CASSPGTGGTGQETQYF. The CDR3 DNA is TGTGCCAGCTCACCAGGGACTGGTGGGACAGGACAAGAGACCCAGTACTTC.

The chain recombines TRBV15 with TRBJ2-7; tentatively, D is TRBD2 (5 bases). Trimming took off 2 bases at V and 6 bases at J, with 11 bases between the two ends. The CDR3 is made up of 13 amino acids. Germline CDR1 reads LNHNV; CDR2 reads YYDKDF (reference sequence). The CDR3, as DNA: TGTGCCACCAGCAGATTACTAGGGCCCGAGCAGTACTTC. It specifies CATSRLLGPEQYF.

The V and J genes are TRBV11-2 and TRBJ1-1; 7 bases fit TRBD1. CDR1 is SGHAT, CDR2 FQNNGV, per germline. The CDR3 is made up of 16 amino acids. The V gene end was trimmed by 1 base and the J gene end by 1 base; junction bases not matched to a gene: 6. The CDR3 region is CASSLVGTDQNTEAFF. The CDR3 nucleotides are TGTGCCAGCAGCTTAGTGGGGACAGATCAGAACACTGAAGCTTTCTTT.

The count of this clone is one. The chain combines TRBV5-6 with TRBJ1-2; perhaps TRBD1 as D (5 bases). Deletions cut 6 bases from V and 3 bases from J, with 15 bases between. Germline CDR1 reads SGHDT; CDR2 reads YYEEEE. This CDR3 contains 14 residues. CDR3: CASNLQALYYGYTF. The CDR3 bases are TGTGCCAGCAACTTACAGGCGCTATACTATGGCTACACCTTC.

As DNA, the CDR3 is TGTGCCAGCAGTTTAAGCTCAGGGGGCAGGACTGAAGCTTTCTTT. Translating it yields CASSLSSGGRTEAFF. The V and J genes are TRBV27 and TRBJ1-1; 8 bases are shared with TRBD1. With 2 bases clipped from V and 5 bases from J, the junction kept 7 bases outside the gene matches. Germline V gene data show CDR1 as MNHEY and CDR2 as SMNVEV (reference sequence). This CDR3 has 15 residues.

V gene TRBV5-4 combines with J gene TRBJ1-1; tentatively, D is TRBD1 (5 bases). V was trimmed by 0 bases and J by 6 bases, leaving 12 bases between them. The CDR3 runs 14 residues. The germline V gene encodes CDR1 SGHNT and CDR2 YYREEE (reference sequence). The CDR3 bases are TGTGCCAGCAGCTTGGCTGCCAGGGAGGCTGAAGCTTTCTTT. It is translated as CASSLAAREAEAFF.

The J gene is TRBJ1-2, the V gene TRBV5-1; 7 nucleotides align to TRBD1. The CDR3 runs 15 residues. Trimming removed 0 bases from V and 4 bases from J; junction bases left unmatched: 6. Germline V CDR1 and CDR2: SGHRS, YFSETQ. Here the CDR3 DNA reads TGCGCCAGCAGCTTGGATTTGGGACAGAGCTATGGCTACACCTTC. Translation: CASSLDLGQSYGYTF.

In DNA, the CDR3 is TGTGCCAGCAGCTGGGGGACAGGGATGAACACTGAAGCTTTCTTT. Its translation: CASSWGTGMNTEAFF. The chain is built from TRBV7-8 and TRBJ1-1, with TRBD1 matching 9 bases. Per germline, CDR1 SGHVS and CDR2 FQNEAQ. This CDR3 has 15 amino acids. The trim removed 4 bases at V and 0 bases at J, leaving 3 bases unmatched.

This chain connects TRBV3-1 (or the pseudogene TRBV3-2) to TRBJ2-5, with 7 bases that match TRBD1. The CDR3 extends over 15 amino acids. CDR1 is LGHDT, CDR2 YNNKEL, per germline (reference sequence). The ends lost 2 bases at V and 5 bases at J; junction bases unmatched: 8. CDR3 region: CASSQRGGARETQYF. The CDR3 DNA reads as TGTGCCAGCAGCCAACGAGGGGGCGCACGTGAGACCCAGTACTTC.

In this sample, this clone turned up once. V and J are TRBV7-2 and TRBJ2-3; 14 bases are a match to TRBD2. The germline gives CDR1 SGHTA, CDR2 FQGNSA. The trim removed 1 base at V and 5 bases at J, leaving 5 bases unmatched. The CDR3 has 17 residues. This CDR3 reads CASSLEGTSGRKDTQYF. The CDR3 DNA is TGTGCCAGCAGCTTAGAAGGGACTAGCGGGAGAAAAGATACGCAGTATTTT.

The chain recombines TRBV7-8 with TRBJ1-1; D is possibly TRBD1 (5 bases). The CDR3 is made up of 15 amino acids. Deletions cut 5 bases from V and 1 base from J, with 14 bases between. Germline V CDR1 and CDR2: SGHVS, FQNEAQ. The CDR3 loop reads CASSPRTRGNTEAFF. CDR3 DNA sequence: TGTGCCAGCAGCCCCCGGACACGAGGGAACACTGAAGCTTTCTTT. The full variable domain, rest sourced from reference TRBV7-8 and TRBJ1-1, is GAGVSQSPRYKVAKRGQDVALRCDPISGHVSLFWYQQALGQGPEFLTYFQNEAQLDKSGLPSDRFFAERPEGSVSTLKIQRTQQEDSAVYLCASSPRTRGNTEAFFGQGTRLTVV.

The rearrangement uses TRBV18 and TRBJ2-7; a weak D match, TRBD2 (5 bases). Trimming cost V 3 bases and J 3 bases, with 6 bases left between them. The CDR3 covers 12 residues. Germline assignment: CDR1 KGHSH and CDR2 LQKENI. The CDR3 coding sequence is TGTGCCAGCTCACCTCGGGGCTACGAGCAGTACTTC. The encoded protein is CASSPRGYEQYF.

V gene TRBV12-5 combines with J gene TRBJ1-1, with 7 bases aligning to TRBD1. With V trimmed by 0 bases and J by 7 bases, 8 bases remained unmatched. Germline CDR1 reads LGHNT; CDR2 reads FRNRAP. This CDR3 contains 15 residues. The CDR3 DNA reads as TGTGCTAGTGGTTTGGTACCAGGGGGTCGGGTTGAAGCTTTCTTT. Its protein product is CASGLVPGGRVEAFF.

The rearrangement links TRBV12-3 or TRBV12-4 to TRBJ1-2, with 7 bases lining up with TRBD1. V gave up 2 bases and J gave up 5 bases; unmatched junction bases: 2. The CDR3 extends over 13 amino acids. CDR3 protein: CASSLRQGYGYTF. CDR3 nucleotide sequence: TGTGCCAGCAGTTTACGACAGGGATATGGCTACACCTTC.

This chain joins TRBV9 and TRBJ2-5; TRBD2 aligns across 10 bases. The CDR3 is 16 amino acids. After removal of 0 bases from V and 4 bases from J, the junction contained 6 bases not matched to a gene. The V gene's germline CDR1 is SGDLS and CDR2 YYNGEE. The DNA of the CDR3 is TGTGCCAGCAGCGTAGGAAGCGGGGGGGCCTTAGAGACCCAGTACTTC. Translated: CASSVGSGGALETQYF.

This clone was found a few times. The rearrangement links TRBV11-2 to TRBJ1-5, with D perhaps matching TRBD1 (6 bases). This CDR3 has 15 amino acids. Trimming took 5 bases from V and 2 from J, leaving 13 bases between them. Germline V lookup: CDR1 SGHAT, CDR2 FQNNGV. CDR3: CASSGSGGGNQPQHF. The CDR3, as DNA: TGTGCCAGCAGCGGATCTGGGGGCGGCAATCAGCCCCAGCATTTT.

Written as DNA, the CDR3 is TGTGCCAGCAGCCAAGAACGGGGTCTCAGCACAGATACGCAGTATTTT. It translates to CASSQERGLSTDTQYF. This chain links TRBV4-2 with TRBJ2-3, with a weak D call TRBD2 (5 bases). CDR1 is LGHNA and CDR2 is YNFKEQ in the germline V gene. This CDR3 is 16 amino acids long. Trimming left V 0 bases short and J 0 bases short, with 10 bases between.

This clone came up once. V and J are TRBV12-3 or TRBV12-4 and TRBJ1-2; no clear D gene. The CDR3 has 12 amino acids. Trimming shortened V by 1 base and J by 4 bases, and 4 bases separated the two germline ends. The DNA of the CDR3 is TGTGCCAGCAGTTTAGAGAGCTATGGCTACACCTTC. Amino acid sequence: CASSLESYGYTF.

The rearrangement uses TRBV27 and TRBJ1-1, with D possibly TRBD1 on 6 matching bases. The germline V gene has CDR1 MNHEY and CDR2 SMNVEV (reference sequence). V shed 2 bases and J shed 8 bases, with 9 bases lying between them. The CDR3 contains 12 residues. CDR3 nucleotide sequence: TGTGCCAGCAGTTTACTTCAGGGGGAAGCTTTCTTT. Amino acids: CASSLLQGEAFF.

This chain uses TRBV5-1 with TRBJ2-1, with TRBD1 matching 8 bases. There are 15 residues in the CDR3. Losses at the gene ends were 5 bases for V and 9 bases for J; bases not matched to a gene: 13. CDR1 and CDR2 (germline): SGHRS, YFSETQ. The CDR3 nucleotides read TGCGCCAGCAGTTTTACAGGGGGTAAGGAGGGTGAGCAGTTCTTC. Its translation is CASSFTGGKEGEQFF.

The genes are TRBV12-3 or TRBV12-4 and TRBJ1-2, with TRBD1 identical over 8 bases. The CDR3 sequence is 13 residues long. With 2 bases clipped from V and 7 bases from J, the junction kept 3 bases outside the gene matches. As DNA, the CDR3 is TGTGCCAGCAGTTTAAAACAGGGGGTTGGCTACACCTTC. It translates to CASSLKQGVGYTF.

A note on this clone: This sample also contains other DNA sequences that code for the same CDR3. The gene calls are TRBV18 and TRBJ2-3; no firm D call. V lost 3 bases and J 0 bases, leaving 7 bases between the germline ends. The CDR3 sequence is 14 residues long. Germline loops: CDR1 KGHSH, CDR2 LQKENI. The CDR3 spells CASSPPSSTDTQYF. The CDR3, as DNA: TGTGCCAGCTCACCTCCCAGTAGCACAGATACGCAGTATTTT.

The gene calls are TRBV6-4 and TRBJ2-1, with 10 bases that match TRBD2. The CDR3 totals 15 residues. Germline V lookup: CDR1 MRHNA, CDR2 SNTAGT. Trimming at V came to 8 bases and at J to 4 bases, leaving 8 bases not matched to a gene. The CDR3 DNA is TGTGCCAGCTCCACCTCTAGCGGGGGTTACAATGAGCAGTTCTTC. Protein: CASSTSSGGYNEQFF.

The genes are TRBV11-3 and TRBJ2-1; 9 bases match TRBD1. Germline trimming cut 5 bases from V and 5 bases from J; bases unmatched to any gene: 7. CDR1 and CDR2 (germline): SGHNT, YENEEA. The CDR3 consists of 15 residues. The chain's CDR3 is CASSPSWTGDNEQFF. The CDR3 nucleotides are TGTGCCAGCAGCCCATCATGGACAGGGGACAATGAGCAGTTCTTC.

The gene calls are TRBV7-2 and TRBJ1-2; 8 positions agree with TRBD1. The CDR3 contains 16 residues. J was trimmed by 4 bases and V by 0 bases; bases with no gene match: 7. CDR1 and CDR2 (germline): SGHTA, FQGNSA. CDR3 sequence reads: CASSLATLTGGYGYTF. The CDR3 bases are TGTGCCAGCAGCTTAGCTACCTTAACAGGGGGCTATGGCTACACCTTC.

The rearrangement links TRBV5-1 to TRBJ2-7; 8 nucleotides agree with TRBD1. Germline trimming cut 4 bases from V and 3 bases from J; bases unmatched to any gene: 6. The CDR3 runs 14 residues. Per germline, CDR1 SGHRS and CDR2 YFSETQ. The CDR3 DNA reads as TGCGCCAGCAGCGTGACAGGGGTAAACTACGAGCAGTACTTC. The encoded protein is CASSVTGVNYEQYF.